This TCR beta chain is drawn from a study of beta chain features in type 1 diabetes listed by TCRdb under 2018. As for the study more broadly: Mean age, gender distribution, total cell number and subset yield did not differ between patients and healthy donors. A total of about 100 million sorted cells were examined across all samples, and RNA yield correlated strongly with the number of cells per subset. In the study, recently diagnosed type 1 diabetes patients and matched healthy donors were compared on the TCRB repertoires of their sorted circulating CD4+ T cell subsets. Regulatory and stem cell-like memory subsets were obtained from only 8 patients and about 8 healthy donors, while naive and central memory subsets were obtained from all 30 or so donors. General study outcomes and caveats: Naive, central memory and regulatory TCRB repertoires appeared to be more similar among patients than among healthy donors. Only small numbers of individuals were included in the HLA sub-analyses, which left unresolved whether HLA type had any influence on TCRB rearrangement. At VDJ recombination sites, patients with type 1 diabetes made fewer insertions and deleted more nucleotides, a pattern implying thymic rearrangement abnormalities. In all four CD4+ subsets, TCRB CDR3 length was moderately but significantly shorter in type 1 diabetes patients. PCR might favor shorter templates, but patient and control samples were amplified and corrected together, so any skew would affect both groups equally. Because cDNA was sequenced instead of genomic DNA, highly expressing activated cells could be over-represented, though the groups showed no difference in activation or CD3 levels.

Measured from the cysteine to the phenylalanine, the CDR3 is 15 residues long. Of all the DNA, just the CDR3 is kept, 45 bases in frame from base 1. Germline trimming amounts to 4 bases on V and 4 bases on J, with 9 as the count of junction bases outside the gene matches. CDR1 and CDR2, looked up from the germline V gene, are SGHTA and FQGNSA. Comments on this clone: Its cognate antigen has yet to be identified. No much larger clonotype is one base removed from it; base qualities were not supplied.

All of the isolated RNA was reverse transcribed with the High Capacity cDNA Reverse Transcription Kit, so expressed TCRB transcripts were sequenced. Naive, central memory and regulatory T cell samples underwent deep immunoSEQ sequencing, averaging around 4 million total reads per sample. Sorted cells were lysed in RLT buffer, and RNA was extracted using DNase-treated RNeasy Micro or Mini kits according to cell number. Each cell subset was processed separately to prevent cross-contamination, with patient and healthy donor samples processed together. The immunoSEQ multiplex PCR was used to amplify TCRB sequences from cDNA, generating 87-bp fragments that spanned the CDR3 region. Amplicons were sequenced on the Illumina HiSeq platform. Processing in the source paper ran as follows. Synthetic template baselines were used to correct PCR bias computationally, reads within Hamming distance 2 were collapsed together, and singletons that could not be merged were discarded. By aligning reads against IMGT, V, D and J genes, CDR3 length, and insertions or deletions at six rearrangement sites were assigned. Within each subset, clonotype counts were normalized to sorted cell number, after which true diversity and Gini coefficients were computed with the tcR R package. The overlap coefficient, calculated on TCRB nucleotide sequences, was used to measure repertoire sharing. Out-of-frame TCRB sequences from naive cells were analyzed to stand in for the pre-selection repertoire. TCRdb re-hosts the immuneACCESS table, in-frame sequences only. Its copies lack some clones; in the studies checked, an unresolved V gene accounts for under half of them, and the cause for the rest is not known. That table is the source of V, J and clone size, and D and trimming were worked out from the DNA. The sample table contains roughly 610,000 clones; only one count was recorded for around 15% of them. About 0.097% of the sample lies in the top ten.

A single peripheral blood draw of around 100 mL on average was collected from each donor into heparinised tubes. Using a panel that included CD45RO, CCR7, CD25, CD127, CD95 and CD27, naive, central memory, regulatory and stem cell-like memory CD4+ T cells were sorted on a BD FACSAria II. A purity above 95% was achieved for all sorted populations. PBMCs were isolated right away by Lymphoprep density gradient centrifugation and were stained directly, without culture. So that batch effects would be minimized, each experiment stained and sorted samples in pairs, pairing one healthy donor with one patient.

Sequenced material: naive CD4+ T cells from blood. The cell subset or site label here, explained by the study, means: true naive CD4+ T cells. The chain couples TRBV7-2 to TRBJ2-5; TRBD1 aligns with 7 central bases. The TCR was taken from a man between 18 and 29 years old in good health. The sequenced DNA: TGTGCCAGCAGCTCCAGTAACAGGGGCGGAGAGACCCAGTACTTC. Translated, this gives CASSSSNRGGETQYF.